The 11 T cell receptor beta chains below all came from one sample that was sequenced in a study of shared clonotypes between healthy human individuals. It was CD45RO-negative cells, positively selected for CCR7, that made up naive CD8 cells, with terminally differentiated effector memory CD45RA+ cells excluded. Generated by immunoSEQ multiplex PCR, the TCRdb table keeps only in-frame clones and is missing some. The table includes some 2 million clones, over 85% detected once. Sequencing was done on a sample of naive CD8+ T cells sorted from blood. The receptor set was obtained from a man between 18 and 29 years old in good health.

This rearrangement joins TRBV4-2 to TRBJ2-2; D possibly corresponds to TRBD2 (5 bases). V dropped 8 bases and J dropped 6 bases, with 16 bases sitting between them. This CDR3 has 14 amino acids. Germline lookup yields CDR1 LGHNA and CDR2 YNFKEQ. The CDR3 loop is CASGNRTRSGELFF. The CDR3 nucleotides are TGTGCCAGCGGTAATCGCACTAGATCCGGGGAGCTGTTTTTT.

Comment on this clone: Other DNA sequences in this specimen translate into the identical CDR3. V usage is TRBV7-8 and J usage is TRBJ2-5; unclear D gene. V lost 1 base, J lost 5 bases, and 11 bases lay in between. CDR1 and CDR2 (germline): SGHVS, FQNEAQ. The CDR3 consists of 14 residues. The CDR3 region is CASSLVGLGETQYF. CDR3 coding DNA: TGTGCCAGCAGCTTAGTCGGCTTAGGGGAGACCCAGTACTTC.

The V gene is TRBV5-6, the J gene TRBJ2-7, with TRBD2 matching 10 bases. Per germline, CDR1 SGHDT and CDR2 YYEEEE. This CDR3 region has 15 residues. After removal of 0 bases from V and 5 bases from J, the junction contained 5 bases not matched to a gene. CDR3 sequence: CASSLALAGAHEQYF. The CDR3 nucleotides are TGTGCCAGCAGCTTGGCCCTAGCGGGAGCCCACGAGCAGTACTTC. Looking up the rest from reference TRBV5-6 and TRBJ2-7 gives the full variable domain: DAGVTQSPTHLIKTRGQQVTLRCSPKSGHDTVSWYQQALGQGPQFIFQYYEEEERQRGNFPDRFSGHQFPNYSSELNVNALLLGDSALYLCASSLALAGAHEQYFGPGTRLTVT.

V and J are TRBV28 and TRBJ2-7; the match to TRBD1 covers 9 bases. After removal of 6 bases from V and 0 bases from J, the junction contained 9 bases not matched to a gene. This CDR3 has 16 amino acids. CDR1 MDHEN and CDR2 SYDVKM come from the germline V gene. The DNA of the CDR3 is TGTGCCAGCAGACCTCCCGGGACAGGGAGCTCCTACGAGCAGTACTTC. Translating gives CASRPPGTGSSYEQYF.

V is TRBV25-1 and J is TRBJ1-2; 9 bases fit TRBD1. The CDR3 totals 14 residues. Germline-derived CDR1 and CDR2 are MGHDK and SYGVNS. After removal of 5 bases from V and 5 bases from J, the junction contained 6 bases not matched to a gene. CDR3 nucleotide sequence: TGTGCCAGCAGTTCCGGGACAGGGACGTATGGCTACACCTTC. Encoded protein: CASSSGTGTYGYTF.

V is TRBV6-5 and J is TRBJ1-5, with D possibly being TRBD1 (6 bases). Germline CDR1 is MNHEY and CDR2 is SVGAGI. The CDR3 contains 14 residues. The ends were cut back, 6 bases at V and 2 bases at J, with 11 bases in the middle. CDR3 region: CASSQNRGNQPQHF. In nucleotides, the CDR3 is TGTGCCAGCAGCCAAAACAGGGGCAATCAGCCCCAGCATTTT.

This clone was detected only once. Other DNA variants within this sample encode the same CDR3. This rearrangement joins TRBV4-1 to TRBJ1-1; no reliable D call. The CDR3 extends over 11 amino acids. The V gene's germline CDR1 is MGHRA and CDR2 YSYEKL. The V end was cut by 2 bases, the J end by 4 bases, with 2 bases between. This CDR3 is CASSQTTEAFF. For the CDR3, the DNA is TGCGCCAGCAGCCAAACCACTGAAGCTTTCTTT.

The count of this clone is one. The CDR3 is CASSFGQGVTGELFF. As DNA, the CDR3 is TGTGCCAGCAGTTTTGGACAGGGGGTCACCGGGGAGCTGTTTTTT. The rearrangement links TRBV27 to TRBJ2-2; 10 bases are a match to TRBD1. CDR1 and CDR2 from the germline V gene are MNHEY and SMNVEV (reference sequence). The CDR3 contains 15 residues. The ends lost 3 bases at V and 4 bases at J; junction bases unmatched: 2.

The CDR3 sequence: CASSQAGTGQRQPQHF. The CDR3 DNA reads as TGCGCCAGCAGCCAGGCCGGGACAGGGCAGCGTCAGCCCCAGCATTTT. J is TRBJ1-5 and V is TRBV4-1; 9 positions match TRBD1. With 3 bases clipped from V and 6 bases from J, the junction kept 9 bases outside the gene matches. Germline V gene sequence: CDR1 MGHRA, CDR2 YSYEKL. The CDR3 totals 16 residues.

This chain connects TRBV7-2 to TRBJ2-2; D call uncertain. The CDR3 extends over 18 amino acids. The V and J ends lost 5 bases and 7 bases respectively, with 26 bases between them. Germline values: CDR1 SGHTA, CDR2 FQGNSA. The CDR3 protein is CASSTKARWISKGGELFF. CDR3 DNA: TGTGCCAGCAGCACCAAGGCTAGGTGGATTTCAAAGGGCGGGGAGCTGTTTTTT.

The CDR3 nucleotides are TGTGCCAGCAGCCCACTGGAGTTTGCCGGGGAGCTGTTTTTT. Its translation is CASSPLEFAGELFF. The chain links TRBV7-9 to TRBJ2-2; D not certain. Germline CDR1 SEHNR, CDR2 FQNEAQ (reference sequence). The V and J ends lost 5 bases and 6 bases respectively, with 13 bases between them. The CDR3 has 14 residues.